These T cell receptor beta chains were read from a single sample in a study of cytomegalovirus exposure and HLA in healthy donors. Here immunoSEQ multiplex PCR was the method, and the copy in TCRdb shows in-frame clones only, minus some. The sample has around 130,000 clones; about 80% are singletons. Specimen: PBMCs. Receptors were obtained from a girl aged 2 to 9 in good health and CMV-seronegative. The CDR3 runs from the conserved cysteine through the conserved F or W. The D gene is left open where the match is weak. Where a row states a size, it is once, few, many or the class of an expanded clone; other rows omit it.

J gene,clone size,D gene,V gene,CDR3 DNA,CDR3 protein
TRBJ2-5,.,TRBD2,TRBV19,TGTGCCAGTAGTATTGGACTAGCGGAGACCGAGACCCAGTACTTC,CASSIGLAETETQYF
TRBJ2-7,.,TRBD2,TRBV7-7,TGTGCCAGCAGCTTAGAGCGGGACTACGAGCAGTACTTC,CASSLERDYEQYF
TRBJ2-1,.,.,TRBV27,TGTGCCAGCAGTTTATTATCAGGGGTGGGTGAGCAGTTCTTC,CASSLLSGVGEQFF
TRBJ2-7,.,.,TRBV11-2,TGTGCCAGCAGCTGGCAAGGCGGGGTTACTTCCTACGAGCAGTACTTC,CASSWQGGVTSYEQYF
TRBJ2-7,.,TRBD2,TRBV28,TGTGCCAGCAGACAACGACTAGCGGGAGCGCTCTTATACGAGCAGTACTTC,CASRQRLAGALLYEQYF
TRBJ1-1,few,.,TRBV11-2,TGTGCCAGCAGCTTAAGAGGAGGGAACACTGAAGCTTTCTTT,CASSLRGGNTEAFF
TRBJ2-7,.,.,TRBV28,TGTGCCAGCAGATTCCTGGACAGCTCCTACGAGCAGTACTTC,CASRFLDSSYEQYF
TRBJ1-5,.,.,TRBV2,TGTGCCAGCAATATCAGGGAGGGAGGCAATCAGCCCCAGCATTTT,CASNIREGGNQPQHF
TRBJ1-6,.,TRBD1,TRBV28,TGTGCCAGCAGTACCGCGAGAGAGGAACAGGGGAATAATTCACCCCTCCACTTT,CASSTAREEQGNNSPLHF
TRBJ2-7,.,TRBD1,TRBV18,TGTGCCAGCTCACCCCGGACAGGGTTCGAGCAGTACTTC,CASSPRTGFEQYF
TRBJ2-7,.,.,TRBV10-3,TGTGCCATCAGGGGAGGTGCTCTCCGACCCTACGAGCAGTACTTC,CAIRGGALRPYEQYF
TRBJ1-1,.,.,TRBV4-2,TGTGCCAGCAGCCAAGATCTAGGCAGCAACACTGAAGCTTTCTTT,CASSQDLGSNTEAFF
TRBJ2-2,.,.,TRBV6-1,TGTGCCAGCTTTTACGGAGGAACTACCGGGGAGCTGTTTTTT,CASFYGGTTGELFF
TRBJ1-1,.,TRBD1,TRBV29-1,TGCAGCGCTGAGCCTTACCAGGGGGCCACTGAAGCTTTCTTT,CSAEPYQGATEAFF
TRBJ2-1,.,.,TRBV7-2,TGTGCCAGCAGCTCCCTCGGGACTGGGTACAATGAGCAGTTCTTC,CASSSLGTGYNEQFF
TRBJ2-7,.,TRBD1,TRBV5-6,TGTGCCAGCAGCTTGTCCGGGACAGGGTTGGCGGCGCAGTACTTC,CASSLSGTGLAAQYF
TRBJ1-5,.,TRBD1,TRBV6-1,TGTGCCAGCACCCCGCCGGACAGGGGGAGCCAGCCCCAGCATTTT,CASTPPDRGSQPQHF
TRBJ2-4,once,TRBD1,TRBV4-1,TGCGCCAGCAGCCAAGGAGTTGGACAGGGGGAAAACATTCAGTACTTC,CASSQGVGQGENIQYF
TRBJ2-1,.,TRBD2,TRBV7-7,TGTGCCAGCAGCTCCGAGAGACTAGCGGGAGATGAGCAGTTCTTC,CASSSERLAGDEQFF
TRBJ1-5,.,.,TRBV6-5,TGTGCCAGCAGTTCCTCCTGGGGGGGGCCCCAGCCCCAGCATTTT,CASSSSWGGPQPQHF
TRBJ2-5,once,.,TRBV5-1,TGCGCCAGCAGCTTGACAGCAGCTTACACAGAGACCCAGTACTTC,CASSLTAAYTETQYF
TRBJ2-5,.,TRBD2,TRBV6-1,TGTGCCAGCAGTCATTTAGCGGGGGGGCAAGAGACCCAGTACTTC,CASSHLAGGQETQYF
TRBJ2-3,.,.,TRBV4-3,TGCGCCAGCAGCCCCCGGGACTTAAACACAGATACGCAGTATTTT,CASSPRDLNTDTQYF
TRBJ2-1,.,TRBD2,TRBV28,TGTGCCACCCACACTCCGGGAGGCCTGACCTACAATGAGCAGTTCTTC,CATHTPGGLTYNEQFF
TRBJ1-2,.,.,TRBV30,TGTGCCTGGAACCTTACCCAGGAAGTGAACTATGGCTACACCTTC,CAWNLTQEVNYGYTF
TRBJ1-2,.,.,TRBV7-9,TGTGCCAGCAGCTTAAAGAGGGTGTCGGTATCCTATGGCTACACCTTC,CASSLKRVSVSYGYTF
TRBJ2-3,once,TRBD1,TRBV6-6,TGTGCCAGCAGTTACTCGAGGACAGGACGTTGGGATACGCAGTATTTT,CASSYSRTGRWDTQYF
TRBJ2-5,.,.,TRBV5-1,TGCGCCAGCAGCGTTCGCGGCACGGTCCAAGAGACCCAGTACTTC,CASSVRGTVQETQYF
TRBJ2-7,.,.,TRBV6-1,TGTGCCAGCTCAAAGACAGGCGAGCAGTACTTC,CASSKTGEQYF
TRBJ2-5,.,.,TRBV5-4,TGTGCCAGCAGCTTGGGGGACTTCCAAGAGACCCAGTACTTC,CASSLGDFQETQYF
TRBJ1-1,.,.,TRBV29-1,TGCAGCGTGGCAGGGATGTGGAGCACTGAAGCTTTCTTT,CSVAGMWSTEAFF
TRBJ1-2,.,.,TRBV5-8,TGTGCCAGCAGCCTAGGAACGGTCTATGGCTACACCTTC,CASSLGTVYGYTF
TRBJ2-1,.,TRBD2,TRBV9,TGTGCCAGCAGCTCGACGACTAGCGGCAATGAGCAGTTCTTC,CASSSTTSGNEQFF
TRBJ1-4,.,.,TRBV5-1,TGCGCCAGCAGCATGATGGGCAGAACTAATGAAAAACTGTTTTTT,CASSMMGRTNEKLFF
TRBJ2-1,.,.,TRBV6-5,TGTGCCAGCAGTTACTCCGGGACTTCCGATCGGCAGCAGTTCTTC,CASSYSGTSDRQQFF
TRBJ2-5,once,.,TRBV7-2,TGTGCCAGCAGCTTAGCGGGCGGGGACCAAGAGACCCAGTACTTC,CASSLAGGDQETQYF
TRBJ2-7,.,.,TRBV10-3,TGTGCCATCGGTGAAAAGACAATATCCTACGAGCAGTACTTC,CAIGEKTISYEQYF
TRBJ2-7,.,.,TRBV28,TGTGCCAGCAGTTTGCGACAGTACAACAACTACGAGCAGTACTTC,CASSLRQYNNYEQYF
TRBJ2-5,.,TRBD2,TRBV5-8,TGTGCCAGCAGCCTAGGACTAGTCCAAGAGACCCAGTACTTC,CASSLGLVQETQYF
TRBJ1-4,.,.,TRBV19,TGTGCCAGTCAGGGTGACAATGAAAAACTGTTTTTT,CASQGDNEKLFF
TRBJ2-2,.,TRBD1,TRBV7-7,TGTGCTAGCAGCCTCGGACAGGTGACCGGGGAGCTGTTTTTT,CASSLGQVTGELFF
TRBJ1-4,.,.,TRBV9,TGTGCCAGCAGCCCCCCGGGGTCGACTCGGGGTGAAAAACTGTTTTTT,CASSPPGSTRGEKLFF
TRBJ2-2,.,.,TRBV5-1,TGCGCCAGCAGCGGGAGAGAAGACGCGGGCACCGGGGAGCTGTTTTTT,CASSGREDAGTGELFF
TRBJ1-1,.,.,TRBV7-2,TGTGCCAGCAGCTTCTCATTCGCGACGAGGGAAGCTTTCTTT,CASSFSFATREAFF
TRBJ2-3,.,.,TRBV18,TGTGCCAGCTCACCACCGGTAGAGGCGGATACGCAGTATTTT,CASSPPVEADTQYF
TRBJ1-1,.,.,TRBV7-2,TGTGCCAGCAGCTTACGGGGGGGGGACACTGAAGCTTTCTTT,CASSLRGGDTEAFF
TRBJ1-2,.,.,TRBV30,TGTGCCTGGAGCGCGAGGAGGTCCGGCTATGGCTACACCTTC,CAWSARRSGYGYTF
TRBJ1-2,.,TRBD1,TRBV6-6,TGTGCCAGCAGTACGGACAGGGGGAACTATGGCTACACCTTC,CASSTDRGNYGYTF
TRBJ2-7,few,TRBD1,TRBV11-2,TGTGCCAGCAGCGGAGGCGCGGGACAGGGGTTCCCCTACGAGCAGTACTTC,CASSGGAGQGFPYEQYF
TRBJ2-3,.,TRBD2,TRBV13,TGTGCCAGCAGCAGACTAGCGGGGGGGACAGATACGCAGTATTTT,CASSRLAGGTDTQYF
TRBJ2-2,.,.,TRBV7-3,TGTGCCAGCAGCTTAACATATTCAGGGGTGGACACCGGGGAGCTGTTTTTT,CASSLTYSGVDTGELFF
TRBJ1-5,.,.,TRBV6-1,TGTGCCAGCAGTGAACGAGGGTTGGGTAGCAATCAGCCCCAGCATTTT,CASSERGLGSNQPQHF
TRBJ2-7,.,.,TRBV15,TGTGCCACCAGCAGAGATCTGGGGGGATCCTACGAGCAGTACTTC,CATSRDLGGSYEQYF
TRBJ2-6,once,TRBD1,TRBV5-6,TGTGCCAGCAGCTTGCAGGGGGCGGGTGGGGCCAACGTCCTGACTTTC,CASSLQGAGGANVLTF
TRBJ2-3,once,.,TRBV7-8,TGTGCCAGCAGCTTAGAGCTCTATACGCAGTATTTT,CASSLELYTQYF